This T cell receptor (beta chain) originates from a study of vaccination and CD4 T cells after COVID-19. Study details: Each participant underwent a two-dose regimen of either the BNT162b2 or the mRNA-1273 vaccine. Investigators stimulated cells with overlapping spike peptides drawn from SARS-CoV-2, HCoV-NL63, HCoV-OC43 and HCoV-229E.

Oncomine TCR Beta short-read sequencing was applied to DNA from cultured CD4+ T cells. TCRdb reprocessed the PCR reads via MiXCR and lists one record per CDR3 protein. The sample lists 10,000 to 15,000 distinct CDR3 sequences; roughly 70% were seen once. A remark on this clonotype: No antigen is known for it.

V dropped 2 bases and J dropped 8 bases, with 10 bases sitting between them. This CDR3 is built from 13 residues. In germline, CDR1 is SEHNR, CDR2 FQNEAQ (reference sequence). Treatment here: approximately nine-day PBMC culture with coronavirus spike peptide pools or control peptides (ViraFEST assay). For ViraFEST, peptide pools expanded antigen-specific T cells, after which the TCRs were sequenced. This clonotype was obtained from a human donor who had recovered from COVID-19. Source material: CD4+ T cells from blood, cultured in vitro. V and J are TRBV7-9 and TRBJ1-3, with D perhaps TRBD1 (5 bases). CDR3 residues: CASSLSTGYTIYF. CDR3 nucleotide sequence: TGTGCCAGCAGCTTATCAACAGGTTACACCATATATTTT.